Listed below are T cell receptor beta chains from one sample, sequenced in a study of CD8 T cells in ankylosing spondylitis. TCRdb called the 5' RACE reads again in MiXCR, with one record for every CDR3 protein. The sample lists about 40,000 distinct CDR3 sequences; about 15% were seen once. The source material was blood. These receptors were collected from a male donor with ankylosing spondylitis or in good health (not recorded which). CDR3s include the opening cysteine and the closing phenylalanine or tryptophan. A D gene is named only where the DNA matches it firmly. Rows give clone size only sometimes, using once, few, many, or a class for an expanded clone.

V: TRBV18; J: TRBJ2-3; D: -; size: few; CDR3: CASSPIQGATDTQYF; DNA: TGTGCCAGCTCACCAATCCAGGGAGCCACAGATACGCAGTATTTT
V: TRBV7-2; J: TRBJ1-5; D: -; size: few; CDR3: CASSPSPNSNQPQHF; DNA: TGTGCCAGCAGCCCATCTCCCAATAGCAATCAGCCCCAGCATTTT
V: TRBV28; J: TRBJ2-1; D: -; size: -; CDR3: CASSSDLGVYNEQFF; DNA: TGTGCCAGCAGTTCGGACTTAGGTGTCTACAATGAGCAGTTCTTC
V: TRBV28; J: TRBJ1-6; D: TRBD1; size: few; CDR3: CASSLIGQGSSPLHF; DNA: TGTGCCAGCAGTCTAATCGGACAGGGAAGTTCACCCCTCCACTTT
V: TRBV6-2/TRBV6-3; J: TRBJ2-1; D: TRBD2; size: few; CDR3: CASSSGTRVNEQFF; DNA: TGTGCCAGCAGCTCCGGGACTAGAGTAAATGAGCAGTTCTTC
V: TRBV4-3; J: TRBJ1-4; D: -; size: -; CDR3: CASSQVFGGGLNEKLFF; DNA: TGCGCCAGCAGCCAAGTGTTTGGAGGAGGGTTAAATGAAAAACTGTTTTTT
V: TRBV4-3; J: TRBJ2-2; D: -; size: few; CDR3: CASSHPRAGANTGELFF; DNA: TGCGCCAGCAGCCACCCCAGGGCAGGGGCGAACACCGGGGAGCTGTTTTTT
V: TRBV12-3/TRBV12-4; J: TRBJ2-5; D: TRBD2; size: -; CDR3: CASGKRRGQETQYF; DNA: TGTGCCAGCGGGAAAAGGCGGGGGCAAGAGACCCAGTACTTC
V: TRBV28; J: TRBJ1-1; D: -; size: -; CDR3: CASRTYNTEAFF; DNA: TGTGCCAGCAGAACGTATAACACTGAAGCTTTCTTT
V: TRBV24-1; J: TRBJ2-3; D: TRBD1; size: few; CDR3: CATSETGVRADTQYF; DNA: TGTGCCACCAGTGAGACAGGGGTAAGGGCAGATACGCAGTATTTT
V: TRBV7-9; J: TRBJ2-4; D: -; size: -; CDR3: CASSLGVGEWTKNIQYF; DNA: TGTGCCAGCAGCTTAGGGGTCGGCGAGTGGACCAAAAACATTCAGTACTTC
V: TRBV28; J: TRBJ2-1; D: -; size: -; CDR3: CASSFNGAFYNEQFF; DNA: TGTGCCAGCAGTTTCAACGGGGCCTTCTACAATGAGCAGTTCTTC
V: TRBV11-2; J: TRBJ1-1; D: -; size: -; CDR3: CASSSTREAFF; DNA: TGTGCCAGCAGTTCGACTCGTGAAGCTTTCTTT
V: TRBV7-9; J: TRBJ2-2; D: -; size: few; CDR3: CASSSLEVGELFF; DNA: TGTGCCAGCAGCTCTCTTGAAGTCGGGGAGCTGTTTTTT
V: TRBV5-1; J: TRBJ2-5; D: -; size: few; CDR3: CASSLWDGETQYF; DNA: TGCGCCAGCAGCTTGTGGGACGGAGAGACCCAGTACTTC
V: TRBV5-5; J: TRBJ1-6; D: TRBD1; size: -; CDR3: CASSPGQANSPLHF; DNA: TGTGCCAGCAGCCCGGGACAGGCAAATTCACCCCTCCACTTT
V: TRBV5-5; J: TRBJ2-3; D: -; size: few; CDR3: CASSGRGITDTQYF; DNA: TGTGCCAGCAGTGGTAGGGGGATCACAGATACGCAGTATTTT
V: TRBV20-1; J: TRBJ2-3; D: TRBD2; size: -; CDR3: CSALAALGTDTQYF; DNA: TGCAGTGCCCTAGCGGCCTTGGGAACAGATACGCAGTATTTT
V: TRBV24-1; J: TRBJ2-2; D: TRBD1; size: -; CDR3: CATSDSRQGSTGELFF; DNA: TGTGCCACCAGTGACTCCCGACAGGGGAGCACCGGGGAGCTGTTTTTT
V: TRBV6-5; J: TRBJ2-2; D: TRBD2; size: few; CDR3: CASSYYAGGPTGELFF; DNA: TGTGCCAGCAGTTACTACGCGGGGGGGCCCACCGGGGAGCTGTTTTTT